Shown below are 18 T cell receptor beta chains from a single sample sequenced in a study of cytomegalovirus exposure and HLA in healthy donors (dated by TCRdb to 2016 to 2017). Library prep was done by the immunoSEQ multiplex PCR assay. A mixture of 60 forward primers for TCR Vbeta segments and 13 reverse primers for TCR Jbeta segments was used in the multiplex PCR. TCRdb stores this immuneACCESS table with in-frame sequences only. Part of the clones is absent; in the studies checked, under half of the shortfall reflects unresolved V genes, and no reason is known for the rest. Across this sample there are some 180,000 clones, with around 83% seen only once. Jointly, the top ten make up just over 2.5% of the sample. The material sequenced was PBMCs. Every receptor here comes from a man aged 25-45 years in good health and CMV-seropositive.

The chain carries TRBV15 and TRBJ2-1; 12 bases map to TRBD2. With V trimmed by 0 bases and J by 7 bases, 4 bases remained unmatched. Germline V gene data show CDR1 as LNHNV and CDR2 as YYDKDF (reference sequence). CDR3 length: 16 residues. CDR3 coding DNA: TGTGCCACCAGCAGAGAACTAGCGGGAGGAGGAAATGAGCAGTTCTTC. Its protein is CATSRELAGGGNEQFF.

The chain is built from TRBV7-2 and TRBJ1-2; TRBD1 matches at 8 bases. V gave up 5 bases and J gave up 5 bases; unmatched junction bases: 19. The CDR3 covers 18 residues. Germline V gives CDR1 SGHTA, CDR2 FQGNSA. CDR3 residues: CASSLFRDRYPQSYGYTF. As DNA, the CDR3 is TGTGCCAGCAGCCTGTTCCGGGACAGGTATCCCCAGTCTTATGGCTACACCTTC.

V is TRBV9 and J is TRBJ1-2, with 12 bases matching TRBD1. The trim removed 4 bases at V and 2 bases at J, leaving 9 bases unmatched. Germline V lookup: CDR1 SGDLS, CDR2 YYNGEE. There are 17 residues in the CDR3. The CDR3 region is CASSKSGTGGFNYGYTF. The CDR3 bases are TGTGCCAGCAGCAAAAGCGGGACAGGGGGCTTCAACTATGGCTACACCTTC.

The V call is TRBV6-1, the J call TRBJ2-1; TRBD2 aligns across 7 bases. Trimming took 8 bases from V and 5 from J; bases not matched to a gene: 12. The CDR3 contains 15 residues. CDR1 and CDR2 from the germline V gene are MNHNS and SASEGT. In DNA, the CDR3 is TGTGCCAGCTCGAGGGAACTAGCGTTCGACAATGAGCAGTTCTTC. As protein: CASSRELAFDNEQFF.

The rearrangement links TRBV30 to TRBJ2-7; D is uncertain. The V gene's germline CDR1 is GTSNPN and CDR2 SVGIG (reference sequence). The CDR3 contains 12 residues. V was cut by 4 bases and J by 4 bases, with 11 bases left in between. CDR3 region: CAWTLGPYEQYF. The DNA for the CDR3 is TGTGCCTGGACCCTCGGTCCGTACGAGCAGTACTTC.

This clone was observed a single time. The chain carries TRBV6-6 and TRBJ1-1, with D possibly matching TRBD1 (5 bases). Trimming pared 11 bases from V and 0 bases from J, leaving 13 bases between. Germline CDR1 MNHNY, CDR2 SVGAGI (reference sequence). This CDR3 spans 13 amino acids. CDR3 loop: CAACLGVNTEAFF. The CDR3 bases are TGTGCCGCCTGCCTAGGGGTGAACACTGAAGCTTTCTTT.

The chain links TRBV5-4 to TRBJ2-3; 11 bases line up with TRBD2. CDR1 and CDR2 (germline): SGHNT, YYREEE (reference sequence). The V and J ends lost 4 bases and 6 bases, in that order; junction bases with no gene match: 10. This CDR3 is built from 16 residues. For the CDR3, the DNA is TGTGCCAGCAGCGGCACTAGCGGGAGATTCTGGGATACGCAGTATTTT. This encodes CASSGTSGRFWDTQYF.

The chain is built from TRBV6-1 and TRBJ1-2; D is undetermined. CDR3 length: 14 amino acids. V was shortened by 2 bases and J by 5 bases, with 12 bases between the two germline ends. Germline V gene data show CDR1 as MNHNS and CDR2 as SASEGT. Here the CDR3 reads CASSEIPGWYGYTF. In nucleotides, the CDR3 is TGTGCCAGCAGTGAAATTCCGGGGTGGTATGGCTACACCTTC.

The chain couples TRBV21-1 to TRBJ2-3; TRBD1 is the table's D call and was not checked against the DNA. TRBV21-1 is a documented pseudogene. The CDR3 totals 19 residues. CDR3 DNA: TGTGCCAGCAGCAAAGGCTTAAGGGACAGGGGAAGGAGAACAGATACGCAGTATTTT. This gives the protein CASSKGLRDRGRRTDTQYF.

The CDR3 is CAWSQGPLVEQYF. In DNA, the CDR3 is TGTGCCTGGAGTCAGGGTCCCCTCGTCGAGCAGTACTTC. This rearrangement joins TRBV30 to TRBJ2-7; tentatively, D is TRBD1 (5 bases). Germline lookup yields CDR1 GTSNPN and CDR2 SVGIG (reference sequence). The CDR3 has 13 amino acids. Trimming stripped 2 bases from V and 6 bases from J, with 14 bases between.

J is TRBJ2-1 and V is TRBV7-9; no firm D call. The germline gives CDR1 SEHNR, CDR2 FQNEAQ (reference sequence). The germline V and J ends were trimmed by 2 bases and 6 bases, with 11 bases remaining between them. The CDR3 consists of 14 residues. The CDR3 here is CASSLSLAANEQFF. The CDR3, as DNA: TGTGCCAGCAGCTTAAGCTTGGCGGCCAATGAGCAGTTCTTC.

The chain has TRBV12-5 and TRBJ1-5, with 8 nucleotides matching TRBD1. CDR3 size: 14 residues. Losses at the gene ends were 7 bases for V and 6 bases for J; bases not matched to a gene: 8. Germline loops: CDR1 LGHNT, CDR2 FRNRAP. The CDR3 sequence is CASATDRGRQPQHF. CDR3 nucleotides: TGTGCTAGTGCCACCGACAGGGGACGTCAGCCCCAGCATTTT.

The chain links TRBV9 to TRBJ1-3; 8 bases map to TRBD1. Germline CDR1 reads SGDLS; CDR2 reads YYNGEE. V shed 3 bases, J shed 2 bases, and the junction held 7 bases outside the gene matches. The CDR3 covers 16 residues. In DNA, the CDR3 is TGTGCCAGCAGCGGCGGACAGGGTGGGGCTGGAAACACCATATATTTT. Residues: CASSGGQGGAGNTIYF.

There are a few counts of this clone. The J gene is TRBJ1-2, the V gene TRBV5-8, with 9 bases identical to TRBD1. V shed 4 bases and J 6 bases; nucleotides not matched to a gene: 13. Germline V gene lookup returns CDR1 SGHTS and CDR2 YDEGEE. This CDR3 region has 16 residues. The CDR3: CASSQRDRVGLDGYTF. CDR3 in DNA: TGTGCCAGCAGCCAAAGGGACAGGGTTGGGTTAGATGGCTACACCTTC.

The CDR3 DNA is TGTGCCAGCAGCTTGGGCTGGGACTTGTATGGCTACACCTTC. Residues: CASSLGWDLYGYTF. The chain links TRBV7-9 to TRBJ1-2; a possible D gene is TRBD1 (5 bases). The CDR3 extends over 14 amino acids. Trimming pared 3 bases from V and 5 bases from J, leaving 13 bases between. Per the germline V gene, CDR1 is SEHNR and CDR2 is FQNEAQ (reference sequence).

Only one count was recorded for this clone. The genes are TRBV4-2 and TRBJ2-1, with D possibly being TRBD1 (5 bases). CDR1 and CDR2 (germline): LGHNA, YNFKEQ. V was pared by 8 bases and J by 6 bases, with 20 bases between. CDR3 size: 15 residues. The CDR3 sequence is CASGPDTTWGNEQFF. DNA of the CDR3: TGTGCCAGCGGACCGGACACAACCTGGGGCAATGAGCAGTTCTTC.

The chain couples TRBV21-1 to TRBJ2-1; the table calls TRBD2, which could not be checked here. TRBV21-1 is marked as a pseudogene. The CDR3 has 17 residues. CDR3 residues: CASSRVFTGTCEDEQFF. CDR3 nucleotide sequence: TGTGCCAGCAGCAGAGTCTTTACGGGAACCTGCGAAGATGAGCAGTTCTTC.

The genes are TRBV2 and TRBJ2-7; 7 bases line up with TRBD2. The CDR3 covers 15 residues. Germline V gives CDR1 SNHLY, CDR2 FYNNEI. J gave up 3 bases and V 6 bases, and 11 bases lay outside the gene matches. The CDR3 DNA is TGTGCCAGCAGGCTTGGCCTAGCGGCGATCTACGAGCAGTACGTC. Encoded protein: CASRLGLAAIYEQYV.